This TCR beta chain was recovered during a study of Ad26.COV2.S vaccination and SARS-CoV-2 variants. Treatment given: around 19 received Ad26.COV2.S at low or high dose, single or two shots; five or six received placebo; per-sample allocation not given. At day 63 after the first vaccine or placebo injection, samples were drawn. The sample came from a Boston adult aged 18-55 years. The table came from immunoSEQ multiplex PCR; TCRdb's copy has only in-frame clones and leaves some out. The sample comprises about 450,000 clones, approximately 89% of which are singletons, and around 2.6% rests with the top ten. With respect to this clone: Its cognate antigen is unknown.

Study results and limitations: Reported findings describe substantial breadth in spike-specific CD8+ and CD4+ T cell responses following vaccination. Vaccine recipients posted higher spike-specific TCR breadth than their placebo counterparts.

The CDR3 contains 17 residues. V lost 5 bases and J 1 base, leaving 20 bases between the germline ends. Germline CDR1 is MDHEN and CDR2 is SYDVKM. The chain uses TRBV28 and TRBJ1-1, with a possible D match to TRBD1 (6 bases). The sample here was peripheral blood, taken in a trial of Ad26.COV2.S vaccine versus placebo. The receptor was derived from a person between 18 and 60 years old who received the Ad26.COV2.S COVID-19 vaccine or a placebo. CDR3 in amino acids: CASSTLLGHDRNTEAFF. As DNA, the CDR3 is TGTGCCAGCAGTACCCTGCTGGGACACGATAGGAACACTGAAGCTTTCTTT.